These 12 T cell receptor beta chains were all obtained from the same sample, sequenced in a study of cytomegalovirus exposure and HLA in healthy donors. The PCR had 60 Vbeta and 13 Jbeta primers. Clones were read by immunoSEQ multiplex PCR, and TCRdb kept only the in-frame ones, dropping some. The sample has tens of thousands of clones. Specimen: PBMCs. The receptors derive from a man aged 18 to 30 in good health and CMV-seropositive.

The chain links TRBV6-5 to TRBJ2-7; TRBD1 matches at 8 bases. The CDR3 consists of 12 residues. Germline assignment: CDR1 MNHEY and CDR2 SVGAGI. J gave up 2 bases and V 10 bases, and 4 bases lay outside the gene matches. CDR3: CATRQGPYEQYF. The CDR3 region has the DNA TGTGCCACCCGACAGGGGCCCTACGAGCAGTACTTC.

This chain links TRBV11-3 with TRBJ2-6, with D perhaps TRBD2 (6 bases). The V and J ends lost 7 bases and 0 bases respectively, with 10 bases between them. CDR1 is SGHNT, CDR2 YENEEA, per germline. The CDR3 totals 15 residues. CDR3 protein: CASKGRSSGANVLTF. The DNA for the CDR3 is TGTGCCAGCAAAGGGAGGAGCTCTGGGGCCAACGTCCTGACTTTC.

The chain links TRBV19 to TRBJ2-3, with 12 positions matching TRBD2. The CDR3 length is 12 residues. Germline assignment: CDR1 LNHDA and CDR2 SQIVND (reference sequence). V was clipped by 10 bases and J by 9 bases; unmatched bases: 5. The CDR3 loop reads CATRLAGETQYF. CDR3 nucleotide sequence: TGTGCCACCAGACTAGCGGGAGAAACGCAGTATTTT.

This chain joins TRBV11-3 and TRBJ2-7; TRBD2 matches 7 bases. Trimming took 6 bases from V and 4 from J; bases not matched to a gene: 9. This CDR3 has 14 amino acids. Germline loops: CDR1 SGHNT, CDR2 YENEEA. The CDR3 sequence is CASRVGGSSYEQYF. For the CDR3, the DNA is TGTGCCAGCAGGGTAGGCGGGAGTTCATACGAGCAGTACTTC.

The genes are TRBV4-1 and TRBJ1-1; D is unclear. Germline CDR1 is MGHRA and CDR2 is YSYEKL. The CDR3 runs to 15 residues. V lost 0 bases to trimming and J lost 7 bases, with 15 bases between them. The CDR3 here is CASSQDLGQAVEAFF. CDR3 nucleotides: TGCGCCAGCAGCCAAGATCTCGGCCAGGCCGTTGAAGCTTTCTTT.

This CDR3 reads CASSQGTQGSPYEQYF. CDR3 coding DNA: TGTGCCAGCAGCCAGGGTACACAGGGTTCCCCCTACGAGCAGTACTTC. This chain links TRBV7-8 with TRBJ2-7; D perhaps matches TRBD1 (6 bases). Between the trimmed V and J ends, which lost 5 bases and 2 bases, there was a span of 19 bases. The CDR3 totals 16 residues. Germline-derived CDR1 and CDR2 are SGHVS and FQNEAQ.

The chain has TRBV5-1 and TRBJ1-3; D not certain. The CDR3 spans 15 residues. Trimming stripped 2 bases from V and 0 bases from J, with 9 bases between. Germline CDR1 SGHRS, CDR2 YFSETQ. This CDR3 is CASSFGGYSGNTIYF. The CDR3 nucleotides read TGCGCCAGCAGCTTTGGCGGCTACTCTGGAAACACCATATATTTT.

The chain links TRBV28 to TRBJ2-7; D unresolved. Per the germline V gene, CDR1 is MDHEN and CDR2 is SYDVKM. Trimming shortened V by 4 bases and J by 3 bases, and 4 bases separated the two germline ends. There are 11 residues in the CDR3. The DNA of the CDR3 is TGTGCCAGCAGTTCCAACTACGAGCAGTACTTC. This gives the protein CASSSNYEQYF.

J is TRBJ2-1 and V is TRBV9, with D maybe TRBD2 (6 bases). V lost 1 base and J 5 bases, leaving 16 bases between the germline ends. This CDR3 region has 16 residues. Germline V gene data show CDR1 as SGDLS and CDR2 as YYNGEE. The CDR3 here is CASSVSRRSGDNEQFF. The CDR3 DNA reads as TGTGCCAGCAGCGTAAGTCGGCGGTCGGGGGACAATGAGCAGTTCTTC.

V gene TRBV18 combines with J gene TRBJ2-7; TRBD2 aligns across 7 bases. V trimming: 2 bases; J trimming: 4 bases; junction bases outside the gene matches: 8. This CDR3 comprises 15 residues. The V gene's germline CDR1 is KGHSH and CDR2 LQKENI. The CDR3 nucleotides are TGTGCCAGCTCACCATCGCGGGAGCGTGTGTACGAGCAGTACTTC. Its protein product is CASSPSRERVYEQYF.

CDR3 nucleotides: TGTGCCAGCAGTGAATTAGGGAGGGGCATCCCTGAAGCTTTCTTT. This gives the protein CASSELGRGIPEAFF. This rearrangement joins TRBV6-1 to TRBJ1-1; tentative D call: TRBD1 (5 bases). Trimming pared 2 bases from V and 6 bases from J, leaving 16 bases between. The CDR3 is made up of 15 amino acids. Germline CDR1 reads MNHNS; CDR2 reads SASEGT.

The J gene is TRBJ2-7, the V gene TRBV5-6; 9 bases map to TRBD2. CDR3 size: 16 residues. Germline-derived CDR1 and CDR2 are SGHDT and YYEEEE. Trimming took 4 bases from V and 3 from J; bases not matched to a gene: 11. The CDR3 DNA reads as TGTGCCAGCAGCCCCTCCGCGGGGACTAGCATCTACGAGCAGTACTTC. Translated: CASSPSAGTSIYEQYF.